The 6 T cell receptor beta chains below all came from one sample that was sequenced in a study of T cell responses to AZD1222 COVID-19 vaccine. This table comes from immunoSEQ multiplex PCR, and its TCRdb copy is limited to in-frame clones, with some not included. Found here are about 60,000 clones, 65% to 80% of them singletons; the top ten hold roughly 4%. Sequences were derived from peripheral blood, sampled 28 days after the second AZD1222 dose. The receptors were sampled from an adult who received the AZD1222 COVID-19 vaccine.

The rearrangement joins TRBV12-2 to TRBJ2-7; the table assigns TRBD1, which was not confirmed against the DNA. TRBV12-2 is tagged as a pseudogene. This CDR3 comprises 13 residues. CDR3 sequence (DNA): TGTGCAAGTCGCCTCGCAGGGGGCTGCGAGCAGTACTTC. Its protein is CASRLAGGCEQYF.

The chain couples TRBV7-2 to TRBJ1-4; D is uncertain. CDR3 length: 12 residues. Deletions cut 0 bases from V and 12 bases from J, with 8 bases between. Germline V gives CDR1 SGHTA, CDR2 FQGNSA. CDR3 protein: CASSLARKELFF. The CDR3 DNA sequence: TGTGCCAGCAGCTTAGCGAGAAAGGAACTGTTTTTT. The full variable domain, its missing parts supplied by reference TRBV7-2 and TRBJ1-4, is GAGVSQSPSNKVTEKGKDVELRCDPISGHTALYWYRQSLGQGLEFLIYFQGNSAPDKSGLPSDRFSAERTGGSVSTLTIQRTQQEDSAVYLCASSLARKELFFGSGTQLSVL.

This chain joins TRBV6-5 and TRBJ1-6; D is unresolved. From germline, CDR1 is MNHEY and CDR2 SVGAGI. The CDR3 spans 14 residues. Trimming cost V 5 bases and J 5 bases, with 10 bases left between them. As DNA, the CDR3 is TGTGCCAGCAGTAACCACAGAGATAATTCACCCCTCCACTTT. Its protein is CASSNHRDNSPLHF.

About this clone: Other DNA sequences from this sample encode an identical CDR3 as well. CDR3 amino acids: CASRSTDTQYF. DNA of the CDR3: TGTGCCAGCAGGTCGACAGATACGCAGTATTTT. J is TRBJ2-3 and V is TRBV27; D remains unclear. CDR3 length: 11 residues. Germline V lookup: CDR1 MNHEY, CDR2 SMNVEV (reference sequence). Trimming took 6 bases from V and 3 from J, leaving 4 bases between them.

The chain employs TRBV28 and TRBJ2-7; D unclear. Trimming pared 5 bases from V and 1 base from J, leaving 6 bases between. The CDR3 is 12 residues long. CDR1 is MDHEN, CDR2 SYDVKM, per germline. Here the CDR3 reads CASSQQSYEQYF. CDR3 in DNA: TGTGCCAGCAGTCAACAGTCCTACGAGCAGTACTTC. Filled out from reference TRBV28 and TRBJ2-7, the complete variable domain reads DVKVTQSSRYLVKRTGEKVFLECVQDMDHENMFWYRQDPGLGLRLIYFSYDVKMKEKGDIPEGYSVSREKKERFSLILESASTNQTSMYLCASSQQSYEQYFGPGTRLTVT.

This chain joins TRBV21-1 and TRBJ2-1; no DNA check was done on the table's D call, TRBD1. TRBV21-1 is reported as a pseudogene. The CDR3 has 16 residues. Here the CDR3 reads CASSKGGGQGENEQFF. Here the CDR3 DNA reads TGTGCCAGCAGCAAGGGAGGGGGACAGGGGGAAAATGAGCAGTTCTTC.